This TCR beta chain was retrieved from a study of shared clonotypes between healthy human individuals (dated by TCRdb to 2020 to 2021). Concerning the study at large: Three men and two women, aged 18 to 49 years, made up the cohort. Per donor, three plates each were used for CD4 naive and CD4 memory, two for CD8 naive, and one for CD8 memory. Blood TCR repertoires of a handful of healthy adults were deeply sequenced to estimate repertoire size and the extent of clonotype sharing between individuals. Libraries were prepared and TCR repertoires were sequenced by different laboratories using diverse techniques, in order to increase sequencing depth and limit assay-specific biases. Leukapheresis yielded between about 0.85 and 10 billion PBMCs per donor.

Using the deep immunoSEQ assay, TCR CDR3 regions were amplified from genomic DNA by multiplex PCR. Genomic DNA extracted from each cell subset was distributed evenly over all wells of several immunoSEQ 96-well plates, and each plate served as one replicate. For sorted subsets, about 200 ng genomic DNA, equal to 30,000 or so T cell genomes, was loaded into each replicate PCR. Purified libraries were measured with a Qubit 3.0 fluorometer, size-checked on a Bioanalyzer 2100, and measured again with the KAPA Library Quantification kit. Every immunoSEQ 96-well plate was sequenced on a separate single-read 150-cycle Illumina NextSeq 550 flow cell. The authors' pipeline ran thus. Because only junctional sequences without quality scores were contained in the immunoSEQ output, filtering matching that applied to full-length reads could not be performed. To assign V/J genes and CDR3, sequences were annotated using PyIR, a Python wrapper for IgBLAST v1.9, with IMGT germline references. Reads were removed for weak V/J assignments (E-value above 1e-6), missing CDR3, stop codons, out-of-frame junctions, or ambiguous translated residues. V3J clonotypes were defined as sequences sharing the same inferred V gene, J gene, and CDR3 amino acid sequence. Percentage overlap between repertoires was calculated by dividing the number of shared unique clonotypes by the size of the smaller repertoire. Repertoire richness was assessed with RTK rarefaction, the Chao1 estimator, and Recon v2.1 estimates of unobserved clonotypes. Generation probabilities for all TCRbeta clonotypes obtained by the gDNA method from a handful of donors were computed using OLGA. Held by TCRdb, this immuneACCESS table contains in-frame sequences only and omits some clones. Under half of the omission traces to an unresolved V gene where checked; the cause of the rest is unknown. The DNA gave D and trimming, while V, J and clone size come from that table. Within this sample are 2.5 million or so clones, with roughly 92% of them counted one time only. The top ten clonotypes cover 0.13% to 0.15% of the sample.

A single count supports this clone. The target of this receptor is not known. No per-base quality is available; no much larger clone lies one base away. Based on the germline V gene, the CDR1 and CDR2 sequences are MNHEY and SVGAGI. V is reduced by 2 bases and J by 4 bases, leaving a spacing of 17 bases between them. Inclusive of the bounding cysteine and phenylalanine, the CDR3 is 16 residues long. Only the CDR3 DNA is retained, 48 bases long and in frame from the first base. Results the study describes overall, beyond this receptor: The genetic and exposure-history diversity represented was limited by the small number of donors. Even with the large sequencing depth, rarefaction of the sorted-subset datasets indicated that sequencing was incomplete. Naive subsets generally had larger estimated clonotype richness than memory subsets. Sampling was restricted to blood, and TCR repertoires in tissue are likely to differ from TCR repertoires in blood. Compared with non-shared clonotypes, the clonotypes found in all four sorted-subset donors had higher generation probabilities. Sharing across a few donors was observed for approximately 5% of naive CD4, about 4% of naive CD8, 2.3% of memory CD4, and 0.4% of memory CD8 clonotypes. Pairwise subsampling indicated that sequencing depth was expected to affect the degree of clonotype sharing among donors.

Donors were healthy HIV-negative adults with no recently reported acute infections or vaccinations. All donors were Caucasian adults living in Nashville, Tennessee, USA. CD4+ T cells were enriched by magnetic negative selection; naive cells were then positively selected on CD45RA, and the negative fraction formed the memory subset. Blood was collected by leukapheresis, and PBMCs were isolated by Ficoll-Histopaque density gradient centrifugation and then cryopreserved in liquid nitrogen vapor phase. Purity and quantity of every magnetically sorted T cell population were checked by analytical flow cytometry. Genomic DNA was isolated from every sorted fraction and measured by UV absorbance on a Nanodrop 2000c.

The chain links TRBV6-5 with TRBJ1-2; perhaps TRBD1 is the D gene, with 5 bases matching. The source material was naive CD4+ T cells sorted from blood. The cell subset or site label of this sample denotes: CD45RA+ positively selected. The TCR comes from a man aged 18 to 29 in good health. For the CDR3, the sequence is CASSYGQAGSGYGYTF. The sequenced DNA: TGTGCCAGCAGTTACGGCCAGGCAGGGAGCGGCTATGGCTACACCTTC.